This T cell receptor (beta chain) was identified during a study of OX40 agonist ivuxolimab in advanced cancers. A note on the overall study: Ivuxolimab was a fully human IgG2 agonistic monoclonal antibody targeting the costimulatory receptor OX40 (CD134). The point of sequencing TCRbeta in the periphery was to test whether ivuxolimab changed TCR sequence diversity and drove clonal T-cell expansion. In the dose-escalation cohort, approximately 83% of patients were male, and the mean age was around 65 years with a range of roughly 20 to 79. The paper describes the monotherapy dose-escalation part (N ≈ 50 patients) of the phase I trial of ivuxolimab. Among the approximately 50 dose-escalation patients, about 19 had hepatocellular carcinoma, approximately 15 melanoma, 9 renal cell carcinoma and 9 head and neck cancer. Partial responses occurred in three dose-escalation patients, of whom one had hepatocellular carcinoma and two had cutaneous melanoma. Prior anti-PD-1, anti-PD-L1 or anti-CTLA-4 therapy was permitted, and checkpoint inhibitors had been received by roughly two fifths of dose-escalation patients. Intravenous ivuxolimab was administered to patients every 2 weeks at six dose levels: 0.01, 0.1, 0.3, 1.5, 3 and 10 mg/kg. What the research found in general, with its limitations: Low levels of normalized T-cell clonal expansion were also seen in some patients who did not respond. In the 0.1-3.0 mg/kg groups, partial responders were among the patients with the lowest normalized peripheral clonal expansion, particularly in CD8+ T cells. After ivuxolimab, more expanded clones were found on average in CD8+ T cells than in CD4+ T cells. The antigen specificity of the peripheral T cells that underwent clonal expansion was not determined. At doses of 0.1 to 3.0 mg/kg, clonal expansion of both CD4+ and CD8+ T cells in blood was seen between baseline and week 6.

In regard to this clone: Its target antigen remains unknown. No much larger clone exists at a distance of one base, and base qualities are not known.

Via the germline V gene, CDR1 is KGHSH and CDR2 LQKENI. Trimming costs V 1 base and J 4 bases, and their ends lie 14 bases apart. From the cysteine through the phenylalanine, the CDR3 covers 16 amino acids. Here the CDR3 DNA is all that survives: 48 bases in frame from base 1. Patients with autoimmune disease history or receiving systemic immunosuppression were excluded from the trial. Peripheral blood for TCR sequencing was collected from all dose cohorts at baseline, on cycle 4 day 1, and on cycle 7 day 1. The samples were taken from a phase I, first-in-human, multicenter, open-label dose-escalation trial of ivuxolimab. The trial enrolled adults with locally advanced or metastatic head and neck squamous cell, hepatocellular, melanoma or renal cell carcinoma. Before TCR sequencing, CD4+ and CD8+ T cells were separately sorted from peripheral blood. Genomic DNA was isolated from the sorted cells so that the TCRbeta CDR3 region could be sequenced. The immunoSEQ Assay was used to sequence the TCRbeta CDR3 regions. As stored in TCRdb, this immuneACCESS dataset retains in-frame rearrangements with V and J assigned. A fraction of the clones does not appear; measured against another copy, unresolved V genes explain less than half of the discrepancy, and the remainder lacks a known reason. The sample table shows 75,000 to 100,000 clones, and 91% are seen once. The ten largest clones represent approximately 0.32% of the sample.

This clonotype originated in an adult with an advanced solid tumor such as melanoma, head and neck, liver or kidney cancer. The sample consisted of CD4+ or CD8+ T cells sorted from blood, taken in a trial of the OX40 agonist ivuxolimab. The rearrangement combines TRBV18 with TRBJ1-5; TRBD1 is possibly the D segment (5 matching bases). At the DNA level, the sequence is TGTGCCAGCTCACCACAAGTCGGGGCCCGGAATCAGCCCCAGCATTTT. This encodes CASSPQVGARNQPQHF.